The clone carrying this T cell receptor beta chain was recorded only once. Its target is unknown. The sample is drawn from a study of human versus mouse CDR3 diversity and MHC coevolution. The study's findings and limits: Human T cells underwent selection on several different MHC II alleles. iCHAO1 estimated the human TCR beta repertoire at roughly 1.6 million clonotypes.

Germline V gives CDR1 SEHNR, CDR2 FQNEAQ (reference sequence). The CDR3 covers 17 residues. Method: immunoSEQ multiplex PCR; TCRdb's copy keeps in-frame clones and lacks some. The repertoire holds fewer than 80,000 clones, with less than 95% as singletons. Sequenced material: naive CD4+ T cells from blood. Stated subset: CD45RO-negative CD62L-positive naive CD4 T cells. The sequence was obtained from a person between 30 and 69 years old in good health. This chain uses TRBV7-9 with TRBJ2-5; D is perhaps TRBD1 (6 bases). The J call is in doubt because the DNA end fits TRBJ2-7 better. CDR3 region: CASSPVKDSIISYEQYF. The CDR3 bases are TGTGCCAGCAGTCCCGTGAAGGACAGTATTATCTCCTACGAGCAGTACTTC.